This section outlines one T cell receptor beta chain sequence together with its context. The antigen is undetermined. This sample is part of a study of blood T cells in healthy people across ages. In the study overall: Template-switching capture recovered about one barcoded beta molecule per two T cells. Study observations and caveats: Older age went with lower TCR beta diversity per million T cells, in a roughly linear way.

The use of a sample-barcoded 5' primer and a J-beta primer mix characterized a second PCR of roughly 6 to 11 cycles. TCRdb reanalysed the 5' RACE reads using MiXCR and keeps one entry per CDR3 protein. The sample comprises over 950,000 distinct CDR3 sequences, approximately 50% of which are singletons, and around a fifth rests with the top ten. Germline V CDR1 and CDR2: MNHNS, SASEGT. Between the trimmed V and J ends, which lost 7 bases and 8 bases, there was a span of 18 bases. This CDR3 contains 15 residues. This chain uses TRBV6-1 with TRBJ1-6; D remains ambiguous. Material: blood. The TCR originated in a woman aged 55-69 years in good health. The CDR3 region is CASNFGGNWDSPLHF. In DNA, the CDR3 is TGTGCCAGCAACTTTGGAGGCAACTGGGATTCACCCCTCCACTTT.